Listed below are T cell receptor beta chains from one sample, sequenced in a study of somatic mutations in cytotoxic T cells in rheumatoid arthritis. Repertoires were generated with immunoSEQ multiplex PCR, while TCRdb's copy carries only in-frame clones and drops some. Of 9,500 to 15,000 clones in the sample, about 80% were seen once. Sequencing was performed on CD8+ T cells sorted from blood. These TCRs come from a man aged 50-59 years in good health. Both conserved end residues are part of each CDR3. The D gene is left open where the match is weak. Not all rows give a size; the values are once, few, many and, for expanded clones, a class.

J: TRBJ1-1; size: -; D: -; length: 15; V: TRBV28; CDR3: CASSLWADKTSEAFF; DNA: TGTGCCAGCAGTTTGTGGGCGGATAAGACCTCTGAAGCTTTCTTT
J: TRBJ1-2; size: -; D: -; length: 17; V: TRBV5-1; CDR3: CASRKYVSGQRNYGYTF; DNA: TGCGCCAGCAGAAAATACGTCAGTGGACAGAGAAACTATGGCTACACCTTC
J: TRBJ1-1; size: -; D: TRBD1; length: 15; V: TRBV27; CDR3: CASSLSDRGLTEAFF; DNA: TGTGCCAGCAGTCTATCGGACAGGGGGCTCACTGAAGCTTTCTTT
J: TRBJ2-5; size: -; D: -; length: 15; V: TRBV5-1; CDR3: CASSLLWDNQETQYF; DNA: TGCGCCAGCAGCTTGCTCTGGGATAACCAAGAGACCCAGTACTTC
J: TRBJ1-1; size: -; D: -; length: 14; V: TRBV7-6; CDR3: CASSLEVSSAEAFF; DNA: TGTGCCAGCAGCTTAGAGGTGTCATCTGCGGAAGCTTTCTTT
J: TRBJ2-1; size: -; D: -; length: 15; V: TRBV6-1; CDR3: CASRNRGQNYNEQFF; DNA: TGTGCCAGCAGGAACCGAGGACAGAACTACAATGAGCAGTTCTTC
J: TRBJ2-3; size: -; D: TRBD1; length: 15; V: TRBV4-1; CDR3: CASSRGQGGSDTQYF; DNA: TGCGCCAGCAGCCGGGGACAGGGGGGATCAGATACGCAGTATTTT
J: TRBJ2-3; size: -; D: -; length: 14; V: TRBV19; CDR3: CASSMVAGSDTQYF; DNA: TGTGCCAGTAGTATGGTGGCAGGGTCAGATACGCAGTATTTT
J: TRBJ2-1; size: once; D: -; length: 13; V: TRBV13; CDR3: CASSLEVQNEQFF; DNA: TGTGCCAGCAGCTTAGAGGTCCAGAATGAGCAGTTCTTC
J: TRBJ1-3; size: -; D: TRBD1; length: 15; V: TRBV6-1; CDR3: CASSDGTGGMDTIYF; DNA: TGTGCCAGCAGTGATGGGACAGGGGGCATGGACACCATATATTTT
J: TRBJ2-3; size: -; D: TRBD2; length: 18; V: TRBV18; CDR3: CASSPDETSGSIRDTQYF; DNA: TGTGCCAGCTCACCAGACGAGACTAGCGGGAGTATTCGAGATACGCAGTATTTT
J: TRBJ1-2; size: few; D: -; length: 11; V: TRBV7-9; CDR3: CASSPPPGYTF; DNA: TGTGCCAGCAGCCCCCCGCCCGGCTACACCTTC
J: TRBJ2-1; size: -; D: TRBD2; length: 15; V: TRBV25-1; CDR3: CASSDGLAVLNEQFF; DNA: TGTGCCAGCAGCGACGGACTAGCGGTCCTCAATGAGCAGTTCTTC
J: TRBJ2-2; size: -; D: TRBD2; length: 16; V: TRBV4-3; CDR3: CASSQVFTSGTGELFF; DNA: TGCGCCAGCAGCCAAGTTTTCACTAGCGGGACCGGGGAGCTGTTTTTT
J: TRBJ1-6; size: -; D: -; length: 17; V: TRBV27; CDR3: CASSLRPGVRGRGPLHF; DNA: TGTGCCAGCAGTTTAAGGCCTGGGGTAAGGGGACGCGGACCCCTCCACTTT
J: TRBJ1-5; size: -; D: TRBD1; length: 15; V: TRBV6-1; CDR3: CASSSLGQGSQPQHF; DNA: TGTGCCAGCAGTTCCTTAGGACAGGGCAGTCAGCCCCAGCATTTT
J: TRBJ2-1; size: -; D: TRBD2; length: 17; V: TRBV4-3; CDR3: CASSQDQGTRSNNEQFF; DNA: TGCGCCAGCAGCCAAGATCAAGGGACTAGGTCTAACAATGAGCAGTTCTTC
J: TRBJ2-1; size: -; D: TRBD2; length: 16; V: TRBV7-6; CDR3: CASSLGASGAGNEQFF; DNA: TGTGCCAGCAGCTTAGGGGCTAGCGGGGCGGGCAATGAGCAGTTCTTC
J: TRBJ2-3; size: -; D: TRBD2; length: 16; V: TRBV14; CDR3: CASSPPGGTVADTQYF; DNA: TGTGCCAGCAGCCCCCCGGGGGGGACGGTCGCAGATACGCAGTATTTT
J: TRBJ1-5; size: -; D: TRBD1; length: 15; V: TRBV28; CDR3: CASSFKGARNQPQHF; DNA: TGTGCCAGCAGTTTTAAGGGGGCGCGCAATCAGCCCCAGCATTTT
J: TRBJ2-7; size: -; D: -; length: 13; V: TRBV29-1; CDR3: CSGAGTDSYEQYF; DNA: TGCAGCGGCGCCGGGACGGACTCCTACGAGCAGTACTTC
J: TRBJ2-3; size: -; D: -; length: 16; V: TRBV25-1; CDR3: CASSESGQSNTDTQYF; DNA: TGTGCCAGCAGTGAAAGCGGGCAGAGTAACACAGATACGCAGTATTTT
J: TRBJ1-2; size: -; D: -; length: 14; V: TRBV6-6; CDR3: CASSSGQGGLGYTF; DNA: TGTGCCAGCAGTTCCGGCCAGGGAGGGTTGGGCTACACCTTC
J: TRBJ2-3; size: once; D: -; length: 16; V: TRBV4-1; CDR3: CASSPPRATSTDTQYF; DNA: TGCGCCAGCAGCCCCCCGCGAGCTACAAGCACAGATACGCAGTATTTT
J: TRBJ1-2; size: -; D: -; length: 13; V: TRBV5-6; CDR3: CASSPTAQPRSTF; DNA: TGTGCCAGCAGCCCAACGGCCCAGCCCCGGTCCACCTTC
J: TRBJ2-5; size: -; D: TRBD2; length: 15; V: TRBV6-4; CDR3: CASSRLAGSQETQYF; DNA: TGTGCCAGCAGTCGTCTAGCGGGAAGTCAAGAGACCCAGTACTTC
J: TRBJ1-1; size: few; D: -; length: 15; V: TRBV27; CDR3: CASSLGGHLNTEAFF; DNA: TGTGCCAGCAGTTTAGGGGGTCACCTGAACACTGAAGCTTTCTTT
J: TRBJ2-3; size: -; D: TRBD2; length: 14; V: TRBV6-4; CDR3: CASSTSGVTDTQYF; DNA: TGTGCCAGCAGTACTAGCGGGGTTACAGATACGCAGTATTTT
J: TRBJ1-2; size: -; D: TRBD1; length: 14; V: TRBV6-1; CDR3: CASSGQGSNYGYTF; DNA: TGTGCCAGCAGTGGACAGGGTTCTAACTATGGCTACACCTTC
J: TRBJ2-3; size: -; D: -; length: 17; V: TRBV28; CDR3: CASSSDISTGYTDTQYF; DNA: TGTGCCAGCAGCTCCGACATCTCGACAGGCTACACAGATACGCAGTATTTT